This T cell receptor beta chain was profiled in a study of CXCR3-negative and CXCR3-positive naive CD8 T cells. Study-level results: More hydrophobic TRB CDR3s were found in CXCR3-positive naive cells than in CXCR3-negative naive cells. Diversity proved comparably high across both naive subsets and much lower in memory CD8+ cells.

There are 15 residues in the CDR3. From germline, CDR1 is MNHNY and CDR2 SVGAGI (reference sequence). Measured by frequency, this clonotype is medium-sized (0.01 to 0.1%). Its antigen remains unidentified. Via 5' RACE with UMI labels, TRB cDNA libraries were prepared. From its re-call of the 5' RACE reads, TCRdb lists each CDR3 protein once, without DNA. This repertoire includes thousands of distinct CDR3 sequences. This receptor was identified in a human donor in good health. Some clones in this sample may be carry-over from other donors' samples. The sequencing sample was made of naive CXCR3+ CD8+ T cells from blood. Subset of the sample: CD45RO-CCR7+CD27+CD95- naive CD8+ T cells expressing CXCR3 (TNR3+). The chain joins TRBV6-6 to TRBJ2-3; without DNA, the TCRdb call of TRBD2 cannot be checked. CDR3 residues: CASSPGRGPGDTQYF.